Sequencing of this TCR beta chain was carried out in a study of long-term antiretroviral therapy in people with HIV. Points from the study as a whole: The study collected blood between the mid-2000s and the late 2010s, possibly under older ART regimens. Within the repertoire, clones expanded before ART were dominant at all time points.

This clone was seen just once. Its antigen is unknown. Sequencing used immunoSEQ v3.0 at survey level. Sequenced by immunoSEQ multiplex PCR; TCRdb stores in-frame clones only, minus some. Among under 15,000 clones, about 70% were seen once, and the ten largest hold 13%. Each donor provided at least one pre-ART PBMC sample and at least two post-ART PBMC samples. Clinicians in the United States treated all participants with HIV. Germline-derived CDR1 and CDR2 are SQVTM and ANQGSEA. The V gene lost 0 bases and the J gene lost 3 bases, with 14 bases spanning the gap. This CDR3 has 15 amino acids. This chain joins TRBV29-1 and TRBJ1-1; D gene ambiguous. Sequenced here: unsorted PBMCs, sampled less than 3.3 years before starting antiretroviral therapy. This sequence was found in a man between 40 and 49 years old with HIV. The CDR3 DNA is TGCAGCGTTGAAGATCAGGAGGACGCATACACTGAAGCTTTCTTT. This codes for CSVEDQEDAYTEAFF.